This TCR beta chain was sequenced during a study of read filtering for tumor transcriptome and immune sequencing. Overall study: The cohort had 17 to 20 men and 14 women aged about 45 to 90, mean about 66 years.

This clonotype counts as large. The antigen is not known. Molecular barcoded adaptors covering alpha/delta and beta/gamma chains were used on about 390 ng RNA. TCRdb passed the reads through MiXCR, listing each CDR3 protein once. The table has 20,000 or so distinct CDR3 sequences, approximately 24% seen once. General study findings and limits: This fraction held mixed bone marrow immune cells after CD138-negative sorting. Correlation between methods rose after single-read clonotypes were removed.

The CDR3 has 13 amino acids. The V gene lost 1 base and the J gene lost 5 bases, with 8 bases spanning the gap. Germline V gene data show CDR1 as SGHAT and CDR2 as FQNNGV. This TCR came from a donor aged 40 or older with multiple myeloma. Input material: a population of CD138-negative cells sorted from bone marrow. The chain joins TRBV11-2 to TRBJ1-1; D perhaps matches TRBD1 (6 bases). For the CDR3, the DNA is TGTGCCAGCAGCTTAGGACAGGCAACTGAAGCTTTCTTT. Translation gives CASSLGQATEAFF.